The 6 T cell receptor beta chains below all came from one sample that was sequenced in a study of technical replicates of blood from a few donors. Libraries were prepared by immunoSEQ multiplex PCR; TCRdb keeps only in-frame clonotypes and omits some of them. The data show tens of thousands of clones, just over 90% seen once. Sequencing was performed on T cells isolated from PBMCs. The receptors originated from a human donor in good health.

CDR3 protein: CASSLIPGGATGYTF. The CDR3 DNA sequence: TGCGCCAGCAGCTTAATTCCCGGAGGGGCCACTGGCTACACCTTC. The gene calls are TRBV5-1 and TRBJ1-2; perhaps TRBD1 as D (5 bases). The CDR3 contains 15 residues. The germline V gene encodes CDR1 SGHRS and CDR2 YFSETQ. V lost 2 bases to trimming and J lost 7 bases, with 18 bases between them.

The chain employs TRBV19 and TRBJ2-6; the D gene is possibly TRBD1 (6 bases). V was shortened by 1 base and J by 1 base, with 23 bases between the two germline ends. The CDR3 contains 21 residues. CDR1 is LNHDA, CDR2 SQIVND, per germline (reference sequence). The CDR3 sequence is CASSIAHRVFIVGSGANVLTF. The CDR3 nucleotides are TGTGCCAGTAGTATAGCTCACAGGGTTTTTATTGTGGGTTCTGGGGCCAACGTCCTGACTTTC.

This clone was recorded a few times. This chain connects TRBV10-1 to TRBJ1-2, with D unclear. Germline CDR1 is WNHNN and CDR2 is SYGVQD (reference sequence). This CDR3 comprises 14 residues. Trimming shortened V by 0 bases and J by 2 bases, and 7 bases separated the two germline ends. The CDR3 nucleotides read TGCGCCAGCAGTGAGTCGTCACGGAACTATGGCTACACCTTC. Residues: CASSESSRNYGYTF.

This chain connects TRBV5-1 to TRBJ2-7, with D uncertain. V lost 4 bases and J lost 3, with 11 bases in between. The CDR3 sequence is 13 residues long. Germline CDR1 is SGHRS and CDR2 is YFSETQ. The CDR3 here is CASSADPVYEQYF. The CDR3 bases are TGCGCCAGCAGCGCGGATCCCGTCTACGAGCAGTACTTC.

This rearrangement joins TRBV9 to TRBJ2-2, with a tentative D call TRBD2 (6 bases). Trimming cost V 0 bases and J 6 bases, with 15 bases left between them. From germline, CDR1 is SGDLS and CDR2 YYNGEE. The CDR3 runs 16 residues. This chain's CDR3 is CASSVEAGWVPGELFF. CDR3 DNA: TGTGCCAGCAGCGTAGAGGCGGGATGGGTGCCCGGGGAGCTGTTTTTT.

In the case of this clone: The junction differs from germline at one of its ends, possibly a read error. Other DNA sequences within the sample encode an identical CDR3. The rearrangement uses TRBV5-4 and TRBJ1-2; no firm D call. The CDR3 consists of 13 residues. Per the germline V gene, CDR1 is SGHNT and CDR2 is YYREEE (reference sequence). The CDR3 DNA reads TGTGCCAGCACCTTGGATGAGACGGGTGGCTACACCTTC. It yields the protein CASTLDETGGYTF.